These T cell receptor beta chains were read from a single sample in a study of T cell responses to AZD1222 COVID-19 vaccine. Assay: immunoSEQ multiplex PCR; the TCRdb copy retains only in-frame clones and omits some. In the table there are 150,000 or so clones, more than 85% of which are singletons. The material was peripheral blood, obtained on day 0 of AZD1222 vaccination. Receptors were obtained from an adult in good health. The CDR3 runs from the conserved cysteine through the conserved F or W. Each record gives: V gene, D gene, clone size, J gene, CDR3 protein, CDR3 DNA. A D gene is named only where the DNA matches it firmly. Clone size is shown for a subset of rows, as once, few, many or a class of expanded clone.

>TRBV19|-|-|TRBJ1-2
CASSGNGYTF
TGTGCCAGTAGTGGGAATGGCTACACCTTC
>TRBV5-1|TRBD2|-|TRBJ2-3
CASRPRAGGTDTQYF
TGCGCCAGCAGACCACGCGCGGGAGGCACAGATACGCAGTATTTT
>TRBV3-1/TRBV3-2|-|-|TRBJ2-2
CASSPRWPNTGELFF
TGTGCCAGCAGCCCTCGCTGGCCGAACACCGGGGAGCTGTTTTTT
>TRBV6-5|-|-|TRBJ2-7
CASSSPPQYEQYF
TGTGCCAGCAGTTCACCCCCACAGTACGAGCAGTACTTC
>TRBV5-1|-|-|TRBJ1-1
CASSYGGPGTEAFF
TGCGCCAGCAGTTACGGGGGGCCGGGCACTGAAGCTTTCTTT
>TRBV7-9|TRBD2|once|TRBJ2-7
CASSSLAGGYEQYF
TGTGCCAGCAGCTCGCTAGCGGGTGGCTACGAGCAGTACTTC
>TRBV3-1/TRBV3-2|TRBD2|-|TRBJ2-7
CASSQYLAGELGQYF
TGTGCCAGCAGCCAGTATCTAGCGGGAGAATTAGGGCAGTACTTC
>TRBV19|-|-|TRBJ2-7
CASSPDFYEQYF
TGTGCCAGTAGTCCTGATTTTTACGAGCAGTACTTC
>TRBV7-9|-|-|TRBJ2-1
CASSLGAAGEFF
TGTGCCAGCAGCTTAGGTGCGGCTGGGGAGTTCTTC
>TRBV4-1|-|few|TRBJ1-5
CASSQAGTRTWDQPQHF
TGCGCCAGCAGCCAAGCTGGGACACGGACGTGGGATCAGCCCCAGCATTTT
>TRBV3-1/TRBV3-2|TRBD2|once|TRBJ2-1
CASSQRGLAGNNEQFF
TGTGCCAGCAGCCAAAGAGGGCTAGCGGGGAACAATGAGCAGTTCTTC
>TRBV6-1|-|-|TRBJ1-2
CASSELWTGARYGYTF
TGTGCCAGCAGTGAATTGTGGACGGGTGCTCGCTATGGCTACACCTTC
>TRBV5-5|TRBD1|-|TRBJ1-1
CASSLGYRGQSIAFF
TGTGCCAGCAGCTTGGGTTACAGGGGCCAGAGTATAGCTTTCTTT
>TRBV7-2|-|-|TRBJ1-6
CASSYLGFSPLHF
TGTGCCAGCAGCTATTTGGGGTTTTCACCCCTCCACTTT
>TRBV6-7|-|once|TRBJ2-5
CASSYSSGRETQYF
TGTGCCAGCAGTTACTCGTCGGGGCGGGAGACCCAGTACTTC
>TRBV5-6|-|-|TRBJ2-2
CASSLDGWTGELFF
TGTGCCAGCAGCTTGGACGGTTGGACCGGGGAGCTGTTTTTT
>TRBV18|TRBD1|-|TRBJ2-7
CASSLGTGSYEQYF
TGTGCCAGCTCACTCGGGACAGGATCCTACGAGCAGTACTTC
>TRBV12-3/TRBV12-4|TRBD1|-|TRBJ1-1
CASSWTGPTEAFF
TGTGCCAGCAGCTGGACAGGGCCCACTGAAGCTTTCTTT
>TRBV7-8|TRBD1|few|TRBJ2-1
CASSFTPGQDMGNEQFF
TGTGCCAGCAGCTTTACCCCCGGACAGGACATGGGCAATGAGCAGTTCTTC
>TRBV5-1|-|once|TRBJ2-1
CASSLEGRSSYNEQFF
TGCGCCAGCAGCTTGGAAGGGAGGAGCTCCTACAATGAGCAGTTCTTC
>TRBV10-3|TRBD2|once|TRBJ2-5
CASGTSGSEETQYF
TGTGCCTCAGGGACTAGCGGGTCCGAGGAGACCCAGTACTTC
>TRBV28|-|-|TRBJ1-3
CASSGTVGNTIYF
TGTGCCAGCAGTGGAACAGTTGGAAACACCATATATTTT
>TRBV4-3|-|-|TRBJ1-5
CASSPDINGPQHF
TGCGCCAGCAGTCCCGACATAAACGGGCCCCAGCATTTT
>TRBV19|TRBD2|-|TRBJ2-1
CACSRASGSYNEQFF
TGTGCCTGTTCGAGGGCTAGCGGGAGTTACAATGAGCAGTTCTTC
>TRBV6-2/TRBV6-3|TRBD1|-|TRBJ2-2
CASSSRLGQGAFTGELFF
TGTGCCAGCAGTTCTCGACTAGGACAGGGGGCGTTCACCGGGGAGCTGTTTTTT
>TRBV3-1/TRBV3-2|-|-|TRBJ2-1
CASSQDWGWGQEQFF
TGTGCCAGCAGCCAAGATTGGGGATGGGGGCAGGAGCAGTTCTTC
>TRBV6-6|-|once|TRBJ1-6
CASRPQGAASYNSPLHF
TGTGCCAGCCGTCCACAGGGCGCCGCCTCCTATAATTCACCCCTCCACTTT
>TRBV28|TRBD1|-|TRBJ1-1
CASSAGTGWVGRTEAFF
TGTGCCAGCAGCGCCGGGACAGGGTGGGTCGGTCGCACTGAAGCTTTCTTT
>TRBV10-3|TRBD2|-|TRBJ2-2
CAISEAGGDTGELFF
TGTGCCATCAGTGAAGCGGGAGGGGACACCGGGGAGCTGTTTTTT
>TRBV7-2|-|-|TRBJ1-5
CASTLGGGFSNQPQHF
TGTGCCAGCACCCTGGGGGGAGGGTTTAGCAATCAGCCCCAGCATTTT
>TRBV6-2/TRBV6-3|-|-|TRBJ1-2
CASSPLLGGNYGYTF
TGTGCCAGCAGCCCCCTTCTAGGGGGTAACTATGGCTACACCTTC
>TRBV9|-|-|TRBJ2-5
CASSGRVGGPLETQYF
TGTGCCAGCAGCGGGAGGGTCGGAGGGCCCCTGGAGACCCAGTACTTC
>TRBV5-1|TRBD1|-|TRBJ1-2
CASKPRTGVASNYGYTF
TGCGCCAGCAAACCCCGGACAGGGGTGGCCTCTAACTATGGCTACACCTTC
>TRBV6-5|-|-|TRBJ1-6
CASSYLQGSYNSPLHF
TGTGCCAGCAGTTATTTACAGGGCTCCTATAATTCACCCCTCCACTTT
>TRBV10-1|TRBD1|-|TRBJ2-2
CASRDPGQGNTGELFF
TGCGCCAGCAGAGATCCGGGACAGGGAAACACCGGGGAGCTGTTTTTT
>TRBV7-2|TRBD1|few|TRBJ2-2
CASSPKTGLDGELFF
TGTGCCAGCAGCCCTAAGACAGGGTTAGACGGGGAGCTGTTTTTT
>TRBV28|-|-|TRBJ2-7
CASSLSPPIPYEQYF
TGTGCCAGCAGTTTAAGCCCACCAATTCCCTACGAGCAGTACTTC
>TRBV28|-|-|TRBJ2-6
CASSLVSGANVLTF
TGTGCCAGCAGTTTGGTCTCCGGGGCCAACGTCCTGACTTTC
>TRBV9|-|-|TRBJ1-4
CASSVEVGGANEKLFF
TGTGCCAGCAGCGTAGAGGTCGGAGGTGCTAATGAAAAACTGTTTTTT
>TRBV19|-|-|TRBJ2-3
CASQTNGRRTQYF
TGTGCCAGCCAAACCAACGGGAGACGTACGCAGTATTTT
>TRBV6-4|-|-|TRBJ2-3
CASSDKETDTQYF
TGTGCCAGCAGTGACAAGGAGACGGATACGCAGTATTTT
>TRBV5-4|TRBD2|-|TRBJ2-1
CASSLSAGGTEQFF
TGTGCCAGCAGCTTGTCGGCGGGGGGGACCGAGCAGTTCTTC
>TRBV4-2|-|-|TRBJ1-2
CASSQEDRGGSYGYTF
TGTGCCAGCAGCCAAGAGGATCGGGGGGGAAGCTATGGCTACACCTTC
>TRBV7-2|-|-|TRBJ1-4
CASSLGQEKLFF
TGTGCCAGCAGCTTAGGTCAGGAAAAACTGTTTTTT
>TRBV9|-|few|TRBJ1-1
CASNPGGNTEAFF
TGTGCCAGCAACCCCGGGGGGAATACTGAAGCTTTCTTT
>TRBV10-1|-|-|TRBJ1-4
CASSETTLRNEKLFF
TGCGCCAGCAGTGAAACGACGTTACGAAATGAAAAACTGTTTTTT
>TRBV5-6|-|-|TRBJ1-5
CASSLKGGRNQPQHF
TGTGCCAGCAGCTTGAAGGGGGGGCGCAATCAGCCCCAGCATTTT